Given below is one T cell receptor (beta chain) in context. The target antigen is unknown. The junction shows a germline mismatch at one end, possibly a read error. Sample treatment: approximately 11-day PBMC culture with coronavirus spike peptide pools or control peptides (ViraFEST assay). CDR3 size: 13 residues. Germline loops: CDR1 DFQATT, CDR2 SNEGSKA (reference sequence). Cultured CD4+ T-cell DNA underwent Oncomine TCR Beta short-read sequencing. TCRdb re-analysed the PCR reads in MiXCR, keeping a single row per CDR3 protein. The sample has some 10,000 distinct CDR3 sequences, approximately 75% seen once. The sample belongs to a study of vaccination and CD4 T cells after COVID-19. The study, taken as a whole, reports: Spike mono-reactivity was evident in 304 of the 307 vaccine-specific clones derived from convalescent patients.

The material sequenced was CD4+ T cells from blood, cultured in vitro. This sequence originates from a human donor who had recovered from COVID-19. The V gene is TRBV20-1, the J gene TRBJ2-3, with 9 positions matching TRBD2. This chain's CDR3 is CSVRGSGGYTQYF. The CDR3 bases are TGCAGTGTTAGAGGTAGCGGGGGCTATACGCAGTATTTT.